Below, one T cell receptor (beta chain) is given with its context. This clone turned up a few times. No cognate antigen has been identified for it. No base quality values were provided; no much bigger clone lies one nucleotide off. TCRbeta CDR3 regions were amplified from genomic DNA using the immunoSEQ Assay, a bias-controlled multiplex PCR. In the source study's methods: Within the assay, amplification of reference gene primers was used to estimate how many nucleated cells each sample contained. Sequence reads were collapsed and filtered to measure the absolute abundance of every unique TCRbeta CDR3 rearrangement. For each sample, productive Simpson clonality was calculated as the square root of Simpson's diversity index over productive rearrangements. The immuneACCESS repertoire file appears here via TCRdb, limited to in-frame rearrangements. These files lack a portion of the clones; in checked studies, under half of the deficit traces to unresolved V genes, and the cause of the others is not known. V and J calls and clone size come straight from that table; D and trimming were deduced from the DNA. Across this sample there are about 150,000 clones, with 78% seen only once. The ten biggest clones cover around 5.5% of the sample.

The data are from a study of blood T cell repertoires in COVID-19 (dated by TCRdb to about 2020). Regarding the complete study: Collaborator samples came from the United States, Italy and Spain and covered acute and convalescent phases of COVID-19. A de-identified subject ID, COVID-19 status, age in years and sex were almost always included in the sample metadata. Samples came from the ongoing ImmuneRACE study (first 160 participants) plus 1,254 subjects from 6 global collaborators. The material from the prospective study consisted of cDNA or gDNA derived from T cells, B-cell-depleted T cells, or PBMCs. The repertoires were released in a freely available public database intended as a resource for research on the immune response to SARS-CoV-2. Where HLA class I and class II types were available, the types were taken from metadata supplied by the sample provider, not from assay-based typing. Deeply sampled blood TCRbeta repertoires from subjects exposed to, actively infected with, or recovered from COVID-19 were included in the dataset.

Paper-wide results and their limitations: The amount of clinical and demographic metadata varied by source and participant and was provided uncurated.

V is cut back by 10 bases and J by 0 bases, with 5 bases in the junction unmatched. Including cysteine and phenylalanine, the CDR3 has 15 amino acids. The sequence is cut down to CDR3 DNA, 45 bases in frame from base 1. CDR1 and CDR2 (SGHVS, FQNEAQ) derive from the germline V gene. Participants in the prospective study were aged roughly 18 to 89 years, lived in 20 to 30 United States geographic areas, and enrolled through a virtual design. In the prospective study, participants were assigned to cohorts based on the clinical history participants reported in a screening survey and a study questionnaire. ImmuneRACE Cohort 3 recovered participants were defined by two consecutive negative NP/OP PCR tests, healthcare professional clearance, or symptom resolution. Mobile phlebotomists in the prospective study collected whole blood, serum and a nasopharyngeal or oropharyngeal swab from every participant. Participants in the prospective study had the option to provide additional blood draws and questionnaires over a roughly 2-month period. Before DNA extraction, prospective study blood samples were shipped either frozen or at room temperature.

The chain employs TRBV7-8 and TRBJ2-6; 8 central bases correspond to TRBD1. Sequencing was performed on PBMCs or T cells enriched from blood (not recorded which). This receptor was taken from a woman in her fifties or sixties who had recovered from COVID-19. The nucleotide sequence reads TGTGCCACAGACAGGGGTTCCTCTGGGGCCAACGTCCTGACTTTC. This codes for CATDRGSSGANVLTF.